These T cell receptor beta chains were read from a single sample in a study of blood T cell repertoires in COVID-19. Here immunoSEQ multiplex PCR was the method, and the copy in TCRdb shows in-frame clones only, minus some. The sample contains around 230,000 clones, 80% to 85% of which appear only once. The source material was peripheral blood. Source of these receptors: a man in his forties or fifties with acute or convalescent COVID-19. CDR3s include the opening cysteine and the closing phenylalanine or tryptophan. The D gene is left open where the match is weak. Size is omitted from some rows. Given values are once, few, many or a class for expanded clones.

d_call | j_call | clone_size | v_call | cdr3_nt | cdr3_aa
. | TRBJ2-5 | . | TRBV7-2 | TGTGCCAGCAGCTATTTCCGGGGGCAAGAGACCCAGTACTTC | CASSYFRGQETQYF
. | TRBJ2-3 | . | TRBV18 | TGTGCCAGCTCACCAGGTTCCGCCGGGTATACGCAGTATTTT | CASSPGSAGYTQYF
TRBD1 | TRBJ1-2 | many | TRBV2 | TGTGCCAGCAGCCCGGGACAGTTCTATGGCTACACCTTC | CASSPGQFYGYTF
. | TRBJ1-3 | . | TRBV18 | TGTGCCACCCCGGGGGAGGCGATCTCTGGAAACACCATATATTTT | CATPGEAISGNTIYF
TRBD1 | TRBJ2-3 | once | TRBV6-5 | TGTGCCAGCAGGGACCGGACAGGGCGCGCAGATACGCAGTATTTT | CASRDRTGRADTQYF
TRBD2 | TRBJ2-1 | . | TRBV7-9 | TGTGCCAGCAGCTTAGCATCGGTAGCGGGAGACAATGAGCAGTTCTTC | CASSLASVAGDNEQFF
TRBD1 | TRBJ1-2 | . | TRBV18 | TGTGCCAGCTCGAGCCAGGGGGCGCCGATGTATGGCTACACCTTC | CASSSQGAPMYGYTF
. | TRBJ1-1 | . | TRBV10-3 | TGTGCCATCAGTTCTGATCTCAGGGCCCCTGAAGCTTTCTTT | CAISSDLRAPEAFF
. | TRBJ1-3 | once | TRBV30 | TGTGCCTGGGGCTTCGGTGGAAACACCATATATTTT | CAWGFGGNTIYF
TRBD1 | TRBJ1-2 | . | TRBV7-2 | TGTGCCAGCAGCCTACTACAGGGGGGGGGCTATGGCTACACCTTC | CASSLLQGGGYGYTF
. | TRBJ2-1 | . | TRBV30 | TGTGCCTGGAGAGGGAGTACTCTAGGTGAGCAGTTCTTC | CAWRGSTLGEQFF
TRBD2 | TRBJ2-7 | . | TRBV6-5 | TGTGCCAGCAGTTCAGCGGGACTCCCGTACGAGCAGTACTTC | CASSSAGLPYEQYF
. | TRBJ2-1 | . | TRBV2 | TGTGCCAGCAAGCTAGCTTCCTACAATGAGCAGTTCTTC | CASKLASYNEQFF
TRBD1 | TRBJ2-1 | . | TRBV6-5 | TGTGCCAGCAGTTACAGAGGGGGCGAAGGAGATGAGCAGTTCTTC | CASSYRGGEGDEQFF
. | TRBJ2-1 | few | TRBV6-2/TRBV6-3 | TGTGCCAGCAGTTACAGTTGGTCGGTCAATGAGCAGTTCTTC | CASSYSWSVNEQFF
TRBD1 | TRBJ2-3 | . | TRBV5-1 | TGCGCCAGCAGCTTGACAGGGGTTAACATTGGGACAGATACGCAGTATTTT | CASSLTGVNIGTDTQYF
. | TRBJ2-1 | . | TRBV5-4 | TGTGCCAGCAGCTTGGGACAGGGCCGGGGGAATGAGCAGTTCTTC | CASSLGQGRGNEQFF
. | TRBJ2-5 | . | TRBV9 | TGTGCCAGCAGCGAGGGGTCAGAACAAGAGACCCAGTACTTC | CASSEGSEQETQYF
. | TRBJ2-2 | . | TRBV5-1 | TGCGCCAGCAGCTTGGCCAGGGGCCGGGAGCTGTTTTTT | CASSLARGRELFF
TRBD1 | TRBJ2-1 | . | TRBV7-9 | TGTGCCAGCAGCGACTCCGGGGGACAGGGGGCCCGCACGTACAATGAGCAGTTCTTC | CASSDSGGQGARTYNEQFF
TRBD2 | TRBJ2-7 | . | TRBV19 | TGTGCCAGTAGCAACCCCGGGACTAGCTCATCCTACGAGCAGTACTTC | CASSNPGTSSSYEQYF
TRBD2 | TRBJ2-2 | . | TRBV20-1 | TGCAGTGCTAGTGGGGCGGGAGGGAACACCGGGGAGCTGTTTTTT | CSASGAGGNTGELFF
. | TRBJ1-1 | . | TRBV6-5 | TGTGCCAGCAGTTACGCTCCGGGGGGAGGTTCTGAAGCTTTCTTT | CASSYAPGGGSEAFF
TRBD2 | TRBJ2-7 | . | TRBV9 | TGTGCCAGCAGCGTAGGTAGCGGGAATGTCTACGAGCAGTACTTC | CASSVGSGNVYEQYF
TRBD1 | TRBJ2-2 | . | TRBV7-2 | TGTGCCAGCAGCTTAAACGTTTGGACAGGGAACACCGGGGAGCTGTTTTTT | CASSLNVWTGNTGELFF
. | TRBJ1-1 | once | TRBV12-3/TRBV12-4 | TGTGCCAGCAGTTTAGTCAATGAAGCTTTCTTT | CASSLVNEAFF
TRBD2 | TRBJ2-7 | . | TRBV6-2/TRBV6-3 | TGTGCCAGCAGTGATAGGACTAGTGACTACGAGCAGTACTTC | CASSDRTSDYEQYF
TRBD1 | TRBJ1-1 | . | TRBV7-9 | TGTGCCAGCAGCTTAGCGAGAATGACAGGGCTGAACACTGAAGCTTTCTTT | CASSLARMTGLNTEAFF
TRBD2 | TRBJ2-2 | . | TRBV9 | TGTGCCAGCAGCCTCAAGCGGGAGGGCCTGGGTTCCGGGGAGCTGTTTTTT | CASSLKREGLGSGELFF
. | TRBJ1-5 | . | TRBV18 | TGTGCCAGCTCACCCGGACAGCCTAATCAGCCCCAGCATTTT | CASSPGQPNQPQHF
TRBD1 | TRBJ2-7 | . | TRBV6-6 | TGTGCCAGCACCCTGACAGGGGGTGCCTACGAGCAGTACTTC | CASTLTGGAYEQYF
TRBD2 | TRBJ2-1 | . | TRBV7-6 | TGTGCCAGCAGCTCCTTTAGCGGGAGGGATTACAATGAGCAGTTCTTC | CASSSFSGRDYNEQFF
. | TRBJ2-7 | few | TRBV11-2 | TGTGCCAGCAGCTTAGTAACGGACGAGCAGTACTTC | CASSLVTDEQYF
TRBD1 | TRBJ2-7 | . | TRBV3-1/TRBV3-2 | TGTGCCAGCAGCGCCCTCGGCGGGACAGGGGGCCTCGAGCAGTACTTC | CASSALGGTGGLEQYF
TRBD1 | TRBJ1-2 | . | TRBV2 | TGTGCCAGCACCCAGGGACAGTGGGGCTACACCTTC | CASTQGQWGYTF
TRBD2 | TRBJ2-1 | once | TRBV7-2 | TGTGCCAGCAGCTTTCTAGCGGGAGACGAGTTCTTC | CASSFLAGDEFF
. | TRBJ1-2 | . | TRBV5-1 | TGCGCCAGCAGCATATCTGGCGGGATGGGACACTATGGCTACACCTTC | CASSISGGMGHYGYTF
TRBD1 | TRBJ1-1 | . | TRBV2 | TGTGCCAGCTCCCCACAGGGGACGATGAACACTGAAGCTTTCTTT | CASSPQGTMNTEAFF
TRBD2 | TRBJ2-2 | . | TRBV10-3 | TGTGCCATCAGGGACGGACTAGCCGGGGAGCTGTTTTTT | CAIRDGLAGELFF
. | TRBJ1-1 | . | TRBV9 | TGTGCCAGCAGCGTAAGGGATCAGGGCTTCACTGAAGCTTTCTTT | CASSVRDQGFTEAFF
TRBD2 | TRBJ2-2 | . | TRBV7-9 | TGTGCCAGCAGCGTGACTAGCGGAGGTACCGGGGAGCTGTTTTTT | CASSVTSGGTGELFF
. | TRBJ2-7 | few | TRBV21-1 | TGTGCCAGCAGCAAAGTTAGGGACACCACATGGCAATCCTACGAGCAGTACTTC | CASSKVRDTTWQSYEQYF
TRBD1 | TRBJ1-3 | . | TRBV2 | TGTGCCAGCAGTGCCCGACAGGGTGGGGATGGAAACACCATATATTTT | CASSARQGGDGNTIYF
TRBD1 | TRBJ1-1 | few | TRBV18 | TGTGCCAGCTCACGGGACAGGAACACTGAAGCTTTCTTT | CASSRDRNTEAFF
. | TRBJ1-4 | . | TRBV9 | TGTGCCAGCAGCGTGGGTTTACCCGACGGGGTGAGAGGTGAAAAACTGTTTTTT | CASSVGLPDGVRGEKLFF
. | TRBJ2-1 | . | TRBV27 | TGTGCCAGCAGCCTAAGAAACCAGGGGAGAGTCTACAATGAGCAGTTCTTC | CASSLRNQGRVYNEQFF
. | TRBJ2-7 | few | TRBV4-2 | TGTGCCAGCAGCCAGCTAGGGGATAGGACCTACGAGCAGTACTTC | CASSQLGDRTYEQYF
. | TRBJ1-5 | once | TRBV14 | TGTGCCAGCAGCCAAGCTGAGGGGCCCCAGCATTTT | CASSQAEGPQHF
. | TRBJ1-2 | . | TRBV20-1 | TGCAGTGCTAGTTTTAGTAACTATGGCTACACCTTC | CSASFSNYGYTF
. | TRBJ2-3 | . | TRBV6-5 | TGTGCCAGCAGTTACTCGCACGGGGATACGCAGTATTTT | CASSYSHGDTQYF
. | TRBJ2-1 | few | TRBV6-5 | TGTGCCAGCAGTTACACAAATGAGCAGTTCTTC | CASSYTNEQFF
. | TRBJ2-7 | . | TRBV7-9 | TGTGCCAGCAGCTTAGCGCTCGGGGCCTACGAGCAGTACTTC | CASSLALGAYEQYF
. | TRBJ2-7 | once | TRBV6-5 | TGTGCCAGCAGCCCCTCCCAGGGATTAAGGTACGAGCAGTACTTC | CASSPSQGLRYEQYF
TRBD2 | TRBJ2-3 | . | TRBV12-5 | TGTGCTAGTGGTCTCGGACTAGCGCAGCCCACAGATACGCAGTATTTT | CASGLGLAQPTDTQYF
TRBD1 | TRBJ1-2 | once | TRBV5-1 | TGCGCCAGCAGCTCTCGACAGGGGGCAATCTATGGCTACACCTTC | CASSSRQGAIYGYTF